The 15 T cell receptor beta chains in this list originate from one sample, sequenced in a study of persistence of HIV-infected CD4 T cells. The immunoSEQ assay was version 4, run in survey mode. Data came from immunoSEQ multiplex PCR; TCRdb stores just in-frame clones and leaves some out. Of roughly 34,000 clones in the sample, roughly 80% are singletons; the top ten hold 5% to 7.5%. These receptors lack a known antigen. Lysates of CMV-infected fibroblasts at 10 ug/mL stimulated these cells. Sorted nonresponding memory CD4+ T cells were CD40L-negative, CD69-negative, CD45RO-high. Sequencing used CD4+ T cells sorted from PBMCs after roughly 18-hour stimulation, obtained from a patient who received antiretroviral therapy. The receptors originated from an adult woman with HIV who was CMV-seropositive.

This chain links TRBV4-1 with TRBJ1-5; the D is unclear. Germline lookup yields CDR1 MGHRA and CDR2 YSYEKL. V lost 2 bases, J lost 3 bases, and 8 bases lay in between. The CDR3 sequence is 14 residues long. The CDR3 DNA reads TGCGCCAGCAGCCAAATAGGGTCCAATCAGCCCCAGCATTTT. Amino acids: CASSQIGSNQPQHF.

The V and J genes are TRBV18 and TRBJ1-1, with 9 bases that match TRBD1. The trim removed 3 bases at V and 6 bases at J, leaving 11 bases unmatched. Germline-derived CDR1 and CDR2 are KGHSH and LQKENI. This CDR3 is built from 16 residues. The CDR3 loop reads CASSPYAGQGSSEAFF. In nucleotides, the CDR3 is TGTGCCAGCTCACCCTACGCTGGACAGGGGAGCTCTGAAGCTTTCTTT.

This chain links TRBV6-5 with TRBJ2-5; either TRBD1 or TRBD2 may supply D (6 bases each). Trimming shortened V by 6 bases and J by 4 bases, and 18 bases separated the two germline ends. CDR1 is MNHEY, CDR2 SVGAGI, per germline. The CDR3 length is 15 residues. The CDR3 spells CASSPGADRLETQYF. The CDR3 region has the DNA TGTGCCAGCAGCCCGGGGGCCGACCGATTAGAGACCCAGTACTTC.

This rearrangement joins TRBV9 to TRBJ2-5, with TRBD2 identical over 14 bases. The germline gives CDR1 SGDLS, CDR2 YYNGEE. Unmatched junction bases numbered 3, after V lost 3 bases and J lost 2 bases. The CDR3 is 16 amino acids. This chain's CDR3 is CASSERLAGGQETQYF. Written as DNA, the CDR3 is TGTGCCAGCAGCGAGAGACTAGCGGGGGGGCAAGAGACCCAGTACTTC.

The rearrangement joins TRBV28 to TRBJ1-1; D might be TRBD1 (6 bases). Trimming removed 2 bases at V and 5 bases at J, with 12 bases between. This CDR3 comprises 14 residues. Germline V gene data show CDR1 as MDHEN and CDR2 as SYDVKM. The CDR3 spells CASSLNPQGTEAFF. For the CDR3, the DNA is TGTGCCAGCAGTTTAAACCCCCAGGGGACTGAAGCTTTCTTT.

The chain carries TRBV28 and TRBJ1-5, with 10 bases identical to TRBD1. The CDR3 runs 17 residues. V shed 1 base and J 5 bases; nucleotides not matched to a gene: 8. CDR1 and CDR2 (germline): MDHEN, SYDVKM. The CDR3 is CASSLFRGQGQDQPQHF. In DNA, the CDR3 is TGTGCCAGCAGTTTATTTAGGGGACAGGGGCAAGATCAGCCCCAGCATTTT.

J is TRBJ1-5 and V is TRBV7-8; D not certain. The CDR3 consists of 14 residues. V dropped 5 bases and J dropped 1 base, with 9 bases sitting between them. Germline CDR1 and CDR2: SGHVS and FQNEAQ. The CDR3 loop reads CASSHTDSNQPQHF. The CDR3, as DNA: TGTGCCAGCAGCCATACGGACAGCAATCAGCCCCAGCATTTT.

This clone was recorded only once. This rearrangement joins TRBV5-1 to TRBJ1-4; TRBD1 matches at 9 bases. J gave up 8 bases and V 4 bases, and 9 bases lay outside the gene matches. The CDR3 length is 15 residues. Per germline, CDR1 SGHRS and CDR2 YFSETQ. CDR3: CASSATGGGGEKLFF. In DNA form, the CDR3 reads TGCGCCAGCAGCGCCACAGGGGGCGGAGGCGAAAAACTGTTTTTT.

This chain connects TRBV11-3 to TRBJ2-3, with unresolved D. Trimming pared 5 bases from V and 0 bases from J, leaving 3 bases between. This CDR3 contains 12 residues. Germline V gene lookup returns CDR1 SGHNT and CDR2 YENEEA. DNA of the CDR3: TGTGCCAGCAGCCATAGCACAGATACGCAGTATTTT. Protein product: CASSHSTDTQYF.

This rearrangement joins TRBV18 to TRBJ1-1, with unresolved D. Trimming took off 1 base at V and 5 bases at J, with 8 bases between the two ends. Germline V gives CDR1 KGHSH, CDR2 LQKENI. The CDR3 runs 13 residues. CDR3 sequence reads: CASSPRWDTEAFF. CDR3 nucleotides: TGTGCCAGCTCACCACGTTGGGATACTGAAGCTTTCTTT.

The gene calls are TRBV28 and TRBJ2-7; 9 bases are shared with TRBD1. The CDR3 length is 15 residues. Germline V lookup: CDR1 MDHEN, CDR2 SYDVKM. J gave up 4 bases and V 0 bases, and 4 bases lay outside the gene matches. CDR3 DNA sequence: TGTGCCAGCAGTTTATGGGGACAGGGAGATTACGAGCAGTACTTC. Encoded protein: CASSLWGQGDYEQYF.

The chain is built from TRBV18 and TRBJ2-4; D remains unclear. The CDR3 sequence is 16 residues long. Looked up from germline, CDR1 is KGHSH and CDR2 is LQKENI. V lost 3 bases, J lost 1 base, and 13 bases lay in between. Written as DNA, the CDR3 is TGTGCCAGCTCACCGAATTCTGGACCGGCCAAAAACATTCAGTACTTC. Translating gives CASSPNSGPAKNIQYF.

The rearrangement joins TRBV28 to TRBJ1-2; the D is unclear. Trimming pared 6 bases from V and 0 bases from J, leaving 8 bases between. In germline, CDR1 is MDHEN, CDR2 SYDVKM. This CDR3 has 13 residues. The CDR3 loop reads CASSPRSNYGYTF. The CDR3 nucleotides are TGTGCCAGCAGCCCTCGTTCTAACTATGGCTACACCTTC.

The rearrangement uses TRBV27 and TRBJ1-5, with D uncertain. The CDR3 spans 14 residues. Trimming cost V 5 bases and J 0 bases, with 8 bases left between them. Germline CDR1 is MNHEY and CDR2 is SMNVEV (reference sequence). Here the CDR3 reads CASSHKNSNQPQHF. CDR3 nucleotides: TGTGCCAGCAGTCACAAAAATAGCAATCAGCCCCAGCATTTT.

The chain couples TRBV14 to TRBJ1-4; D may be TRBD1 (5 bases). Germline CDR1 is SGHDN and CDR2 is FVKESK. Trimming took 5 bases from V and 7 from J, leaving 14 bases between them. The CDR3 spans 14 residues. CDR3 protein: CASSSRGAPEKLFF. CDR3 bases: TGTGCCAGCAGCTCCCGCGGGGCGCCTGAAAAACTGTTTTTT.